This TCR beta chain comes out of a study of CD8+ T cells in alopecia areata. Study overall: Treated patients took oral tofacitinib at 5 to 10 mg twice daily. Study-level points and caveats: Tofacitinib significantly decreased scalp clonality and expanded CD8+ clones among top 100.

Regarding treatment: oral pan-JAK inhibitor, 5-10 mg twice daily. Sorted populations comprised CD4+ and CD8+ T cells obtained from PBMCs. This clone occurred a few times. Antigen specificity is unknown. Other nucleotide sequences in the sample specify the same CDR3. V lost 0 bases, J lost 4 bases, and 1 base lay in between. The CDR3 spans 11 residues. Germline V gene sequence: CDR1 SGHDT, CDR2 YYEEEE. Extracted RNA was reverse transcribed, and the resulting cDNA served as sequencing template. The method was immunoSEQ multiplex PCR; TCRdb's version includes in-frame clones alone and lacks a portion of them. The sample yields some 110,000 clones, roughly 63% seen once.

The sequencing used CD8+ T cells sorted from blood, collected at week 4, from a patient treated with tofacitinib. The receptor comes from a human donor with alopecia areata. The J gene is TRBJ2-5, the V gene TRBV5-6, with unresolved D. The CDR3: CASSLAETQYF. The CDR3 nucleotides are TGTGCCAGCAGCTTGGCAGAGACCCAGTACTTC.